The 23 T cell receptor beta chains below come from one sample, sequenced in a study of blood T cell repertoires in COVID-19. Assay used: immunoSEQ multiplex PCR; TCRdb lists only in-frame clones, some missing. The table shows approximately 180,000 clones, with about 90% occurring only once. The specimen was PBMCs or T cells enriched from blood (not recorded which). The receptors derive from a human donor with acute COVID-19. The donor label of this sample is uncertain.

V is TRBV27 and J is TRBJ1-2; weak D call: TRBD1 (6 bases). Trimming took off 5 bases at V and 2 bases at J, with 27 bases between the two ends. Germline values: CDR1 MNHEY, CDR2 SMNVEV (reference sequence). The CDR3 spans 19 residues. The CDR3 coding sequence is TGTGCCAGCAGTCGCTTATCATCCAGGGGTAGACGTAAGAACTATGGCTACACCTTC. Protein product: CASSRLSSRGRRKNYGYTF.

V and J are TRBV18 and TRBJ1-1, with TRBD1 matching 8 bases. The V gene end was trimmed by 6 bases and the J gene end by 4 bases; junction bases not matched to a gene: 4. The CDR3 sequence is 13 residues long. Germline assignment: CDR1 KGHSH and CDR2 LQKENI. For the CDR3, the DNA is TGTGCCAGCTCTATTGGGACAGGCACTGAAGCTTTCTTT. Encoded protein: CASSIGTGTEAFF.

The V call is TRBV5-1, the J call TRBJ1-4; D is perhaps TRBD1 (5 bases). CDR1 is SGHRS, CDR2 YFSETQ, per germline. The CDR3 runs to 14 residues. V was pared by 3 bases and J by 4 bases, with 10 bases between. CDR3 nucleotide sequence: TGCGCCAGCAGCTCGGGACTGATTAATGAAAAACTGTTTTTT. Amino acid sequence: CASSSGLINEKLFF.

CDR3 in DNA: TGTGCCAGTAGTGAAACAGGGGGCAATCAGCCCCAGCATTTT. Residues: CASSETGGNQPQHF. The gene calls are TRBV19 and TRBJ1-5, with TRBD1 matching over 7 bases. After removal of 5 bases from V and 2 bases from J, the junction contained 3 bases not matched to a gene. Germline V gene lookup returns CDR1 LNHDA and CDR2 SQIVND (reference sequence). CDR3 length equals 14 residues.

CDR3 nucleotides: TGTGCCAGCAGCCATCAACTAGCGGGGGTCTATGAGCAGTTCTTC. It specifies CASSHQLAGVYEQFF. The rearrangement links TRBV27 to TRBJ2-1, with 11 bases identical to TRBD2. Per germline, CDR1 MNHEY and CDR2 SMNVEV (reference sequence). This CDR3 is built from 15 residues. With 6 bases clipped from V and 8 bases from J, the junction kept 9 bases outside the gene matches.

The genes are TRBV10-3 and TRBJ1-3; D is possibly TRBD1 (6 bases). Per the germline V gene, CDR1 is ENHRY and CDR2 is SYGVKD. Trimming left V 5 bases short and J 3 bases short, with 11 bases between. There are 14 residues in the CDR3. The chain's CDR3 is CAISTGFIGNTIYF. The CDR3 bases are TGTGCCATCAGTACAGGGTTTATTGGAAACACCATATATTTT.

This rearrangement joins TRBV7-6 to TRBJ2-1; 12 positions match TRBD2. Germline CDR1 and CDR2: SGHVS and FNYEAQ. The CDR3 has 17 amino acids. The junction had 5 bases not matched to a gene; V was cut back by 0 bases and J by 5 bases. The DNA for the CDR3 is TGTGCCAGCAGCTTAGCGGCGGGACTAGCGGGTCACAATGAGCAGTTCTTC. Protein product: CASSLAAGLAGHNEQFF. Based on the CDR3 plus reference TRBV7-6 and TRBJ2-1, the full variable domain is GAGVSQSPRYKVTKRGQDVALRCDPISGHVSLYWYRQALGQGPEFLTYFNYEAQQDKSGLPNDRFSAERPEGSISTLTIQRTEQRDSAMYRCASSLAAGLAGHNEQFFGPGTRLTVL.

The J gene is TRBJ2-4, the V gene TRBV5-4; TRBD1 matches 9 bases. The CDR3 is made up of 16 amino acids. CDR1 is SGHNT and CDR2 is YYREEE in the germline V gene (reference sequence). Trimming removed 4 bases from V and 1 base from J; junction bases left unmatched: 6. The CDR3 DNA is TGTGCCAGCAGCGGGGGACAGGGTACGGCCAAAAACATTCAGTACTTC. The encoded protein is CASSGGQGTAKNIQYF.

This clone was recorded only once. The V call is TRBV10-1, the J call TRBJ2-3; D may be TRBD1 (6 bases). The length of the CDR3 is 15 residues. V lost 3 bases to trimming and J lost 5 bases, with 15 bases between them. Germline V gene lookup returns CDR1 WNHNN and CDR2 SYGVQD (reference sequence). Here the CDR3 reads CASSEAQGRGDTQYF. The CDR3 coding sequence is TGCGCCAGCAGTGAAGCCCAGGGCAGGGGAGATACGCAGTATTTT.

The chain carries TRBV7-9 and TRBJ2-6, with D uncertain. In germline, CDR1 is SEHNR, CDR2 FQNEAQ (reference sequence). There are 15 residues in the CDR3. Deletions cut 5 bases from V and 1 base from J, with 9 bases between. The CDR3 region has the DNA TGTGCCAGCAGCCCACCGGGTTCTGGGGCCAACGTCCTGACTTTC. Residues: CASSPPGSGANVLTF.

This chain connects TRBV15 to TRBJ2-7, with 8 bases lining up with TRBD2. V lost 4 bases, J lost 2 bases, and 10 bases stayed unmatched. In germline, CDR1 is LNHNV, CDR2 YYDKDF (reference sequence). This CDR3 region has 16 residues. CDR3 DNA sequence: TGTGCCACCAGCAATATTCTAGCGGGCGGTACCTACGAGCAGTACTTC. It translates to CATSNILAGGTYEQYF.

This rearrangement joins TRBV24-1 to TRBJ2-3; possibly TRBD2 for D (5 bases). The CDR3 has 13 residues. Trimming shortened V by 5 bases and J by 4 bases, and 9 bases separated the two germline ends. From germline, CDR1 is KGHDR and CDR2 SFDVKD. CDR3 amino acids: CATSGPSPDTQYF. The CDR3, as DNA: TGTGCCACCAGTGGACCTAGCCCAGATACGCAGTATTTT.

The chain employs TRBV19 and TRBJ2-1, with D possibly TRBD1 on 6 matching bases. This CDR3 comprises 13 residues. From germline, CDR1 is LNHDA and CDR2 SQIVND (reference sequence). The ends were cut back, 3 bases at V and 9 bases at J, with 12 bases in the middle. CDR3 residues: CASSINLGGEQFF. The CDR3 bases are TGTGCCAGTAGTATCAATCTAGGGGGTGAGCAGTTCTTC.

The V gene is TRBV2, the J gene TRBJ2-3; 10 bases align to TRBD2. CDR1 and CDR2 from the germline V gene are SNHLY and FYNNEI. The V gene end was trimmed by 8 bases and the J gene end by 2 bases; junction bases not matched to a gene: 4. This CDR3 region has 14 residues. CDR3 DNA: TGTGCCAGCCAAGCGGGGGGGCTCACAGATACGCAGTATTTT. Translating gives CASQAGGLTDTQYF.

V and J are TRBV30 and TRBJ2-1, with D unresolved. The CDR3 loop spans 14 amino acids. The germline gives CDR1 GTSNPN, CDR2 SVGIG (reference sequence). V lost 0 bases and J lost 3, with 9 bases in between. The CDR3 protein is CAWSVQLGYNEQFF. The CDR3 coding sequence is TGTGCCTGGAGTGTACAGCTGGGCTACAATGAGCAGTTCTTC.

The chain carries TRBV5-4 and TRBJ1-2, with D perhaps TRBD1 (6 bases). The CDR3 totals 13 residues. V was shortened by 4 bases and J by 2 bases, with 9 bases between the two germline ends. Germline CDR1 and CDR2: SGHNT and YYREEE (reference sequence). CDR3 residues: CASSGTGNYGYTF. In nucleotides, the CDR3 is TGTGCCAGCAGCGGTACAGGGAACTATGGCTACACCTTC.

The chain carries TRBV9 and TRBJ2-1, with TRBD2 as a possible D gene (5 bases). From germline, CDR1 is SGDLS and CDR2 YYNGEE. The CDR3 sequence is 16 residues long. The germline V and J ends were trimmed by 0 bases and 4 bases, with 14 bases remaining between them. CDR3 DNA sequence: TGTGCCAGCAGCGTAGGAACCCCCTCGGGGTACAATGAGCAGTTCTTC. Protein product: CASSVGTPSGYNEQFF.

V gene TRBV6-2 or TRBV6-3 combines with J gene TRBJ2-1, with TRBD1 as a possible D gene (5 bases). Trimming took 0 bases from V and 6 from J, leaving 9 bases between them. The germline V gene encodes CDR1 MNHEY and CDR2 SVGEGT. The CDR3 contains 14 residues. This chain's CDR3 is CASSYSAQGNEQFF. The DNA of the CDR3 is TGTGCCAGCAGTTACTCTGCCCAGGGCAATGAGCAGTTCTTC.

This clone occurred once. The chain couples TRBV15 to TRBJ1-1; D unclear. The CDR3 length is 14 residues. Trimming shortened V by 4 bases and J by 5 bases, and 14 bases separated the two germline ends. The germline V gene has CDR1 LNHNV and CDR2 YYDKDF (reference sequence). The CDR3 here is CATSTRMTGTEAFF. The CDR3 bases are TGTGCCACCAGCACCCGGATGACGGGGACTGAAGCTTTCTTT.

This clone came up once. The J gene is TRBJ2-5, the V gene TRBV11-3; 13 nucleotides line up with TRBD2. This CDR3 has 19 residues. From germline, CDR1 is SGHNT and CDR2 YENEEA. Trimming removed 1 base from V and 5 bases from J; junction bases left unmatched: 13. The CDR3 is CASSLGEFGLAGDSETQYF. The CDR3 DNA is TGTGCCAGCAGCTTAGGGGAATTCGGACTAGCGGGGGACTCGGAGACCCAGTACTTC.

The J gene is TRBJ2-3, the V gene TRBV2; TRBD1 aligns across 9 bases. There are 14 residues in the CDR3. Germline CDR1 is SNHLY and CDR2 is FYNNEI. Trimming took 11 bases from V and 4 from J; bases not matched to a gene: 10. CDR3 in DNA: TGTGCCGGATCCGGGACAGGGTACGCAGATACGCAGTATTTT. Translated, it gives CAGSGTGYADTQYF.

The chain recombines TRBV18 with TRBJ2-1, with TRBD1 as a possible D gene (5 bases). V was pared by 0 bases and J by 0 bases, with 9 bases between. CDR3 size: 16 residues. The germline gives CDR1 KGHSH, CDR2 LQKENI. DNA of the CDR3: TGTGCCAGCTCACCACCAAGGGGTAGCTCCTACAATGAGCAGTTCTTC. Translated, it gives CASSPPRGSSYNEQFF.

The rearrangement links TRBV6-5 to TRBJ2-2; 7 nucleotides align to TRBD1. The CDR3 extends over 16 amino acids. The germline V gene encodes CDR1 MNHEY and CDR2 SVGAGI. The J segment lost 1 base and the V segment lost 6 bases, leaving 8 bases of the junction unmatched. This CDR3 reads CASRYRRQGNTGELFF. CDR3 bases: TGTGCCAGCAGATACCGTCGACAGGGGAACACCGGGGAGCTGTTTTTT.